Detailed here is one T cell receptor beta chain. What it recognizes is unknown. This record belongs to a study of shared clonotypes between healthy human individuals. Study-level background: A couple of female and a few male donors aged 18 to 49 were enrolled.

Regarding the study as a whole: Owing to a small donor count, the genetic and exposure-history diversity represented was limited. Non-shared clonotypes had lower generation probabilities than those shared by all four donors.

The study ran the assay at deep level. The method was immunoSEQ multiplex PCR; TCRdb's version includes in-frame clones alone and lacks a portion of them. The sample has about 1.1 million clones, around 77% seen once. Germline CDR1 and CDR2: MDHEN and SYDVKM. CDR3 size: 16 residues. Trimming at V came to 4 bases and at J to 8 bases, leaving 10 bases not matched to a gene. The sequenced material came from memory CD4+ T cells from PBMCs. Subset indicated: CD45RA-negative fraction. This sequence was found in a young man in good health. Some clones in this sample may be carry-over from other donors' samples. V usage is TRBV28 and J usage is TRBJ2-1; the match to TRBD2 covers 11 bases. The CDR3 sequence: CASSSGLAVVRDEQFF. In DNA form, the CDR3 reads TGTGCCAGCAGTTCGGGACTAGCGGTTGTCAGGGATGAGCAGTTCTTC.